The T cell receptor (beta chain) under discussion was sequenced for a study of neoadjuvant nivolumab and ipilimumab in lung cancer. Background on the study: Patients got nivolumab 3 mg/kg on days 1, 15 and 29; combination added ipilimumab 1 mg/kg day 1.

The CDR3 has 16 residues. Trimming stripped 3 bases from V and 2 bases from J, with 17 bases between. Per the germline V gene, CDR1 is SGHTA and CDR2 is FQGNSA. Overall study results and limits: Higher pretherapy blood TCR richness went with higher resected-tumor richness. Pathologic regression was not significantly tied to TCR clonality. Resected tumors had greater TCR richness and clonality than uninvolved lung.

Measured with immunoSEQ multiplex PCR; TCRdb has only the in-frame clones, and not every one. The sample has 7,700 or so clones, 89% seen once; the top ten hold 2.4%. About this clone: Its antigen is still unknown.

This material consisted of tumor tissue, taken after neoadjuvant nivolumab, alone or with ipilimumab, at or shortly before surgery. This TCR came from an adult with non-small cell lung cancer. Some clones in this sample may be carry-over from other donors' samples. V and J are TRBV7-2 and TRBJ2-7, with D perhaps TRBD1 (6 bases). The CDR3 nucleotides are TGTGCCAGCAGCTTGAACCCGCCGGGACAAACCTACGAGCAGTACTTC. It codes for CASSLNPPGQTYEQYF.